This T cell receptor (beta chain) was retrieved from a study of blood T cells in healthy people across ages. About the study: About one barcoded TCR beta cDNA was captured per two T cells. General observations from the study: The percentage of naive T cells correlated strongly with TCR beta diversity.

Concerning this clonotype itself: Its antigen remains unknown.

Sample-barcoded 5' priming and a J-beta primer mix drove a second PCR of roughly 6 to 12 cycles. Each of the cDNA molecules was tagged by a template-switch adaptor with 12 random nucleotides. TCRdb passed the 5' RACE reads through MiXCR, listing each CDR3 protein once. The table includes 1.5 million to 2 million distinct CDR3 sequences, approximately 40% detected once. The V gene's germline CDR1 is SNHLY and CDR2 FYNNEI. The CDR3 is made up of 15 amino acids. This chain joins TRBV2 and TRBJ2-5; D may match TRBD1 or TRBD2 (6 bases each). The J call is uncertain, as TRBJ2-7 better fits the DNA end. The material sequenced was blood. The sequence was obtained from a human donor in good health. CDR3 bases: TGTGCCAGCAGGGACGGGGGCTCCTCTTCCTACGAGCAGTACTTC. It is translated as CASRDGGSSSYEQYF.